Sequencing of this T cell receptor beta chain was carried out in a study of metastatic and nonmetastatic thyroid tumors. The table lists this clone with a few counts. No patient received treatment before thyroid surgery. TCRdb re-analyzed the PCR reads through MiXCR. The sample lists around 16,000 clones; roughly 27% were seen once. The TCR was taken from a female donor with papillary thyroid cancer or a benign thyroid nodule (not recorded which). Some clones in this sample may be carry-over from other donors' samples. The sequenced sample was adjacent normal tissue.

The CDR3: CASSTRQGGFASPLHF. CDR3 nucleotide sequence: TGCGCCAGCAGCACCCGACAGGGAGGCTTCGCGTCACCCCTCCACTTT. V usage is TRBV5-1 and J usage is TRBJ1-6; 7 bases map to TRBD1. V lost 4 bases to trimming and J lost 10 bases; unmatched junction nucleotides: 14. The CDR3 extends over 16 amino acids. Germline loops: CDR1 SGHRS, CDR2 YFSETQ. Full variable domain (rest looked up from reference TRBV5-1 and TRBJ1-6): KAGVTQTPRYLIKTRGQQVTLSCSPISGHRSVSWYQQTPGQGLQFLFEYFSETQRNKGNFPGRFSGRQFSNSRSEMNVSTLELGDSALYLCASSTRQGGFASPLHFGNGTRLTVT.